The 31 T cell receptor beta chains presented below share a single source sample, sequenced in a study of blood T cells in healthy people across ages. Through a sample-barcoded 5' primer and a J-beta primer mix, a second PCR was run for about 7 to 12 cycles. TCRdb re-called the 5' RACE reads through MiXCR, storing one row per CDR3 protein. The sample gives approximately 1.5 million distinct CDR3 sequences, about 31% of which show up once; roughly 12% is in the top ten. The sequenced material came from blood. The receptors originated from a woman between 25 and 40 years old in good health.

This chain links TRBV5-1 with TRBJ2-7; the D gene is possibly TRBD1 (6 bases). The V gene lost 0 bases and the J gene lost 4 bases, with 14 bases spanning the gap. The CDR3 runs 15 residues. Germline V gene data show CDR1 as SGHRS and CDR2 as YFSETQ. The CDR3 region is CASSLVTGLEYEQYF. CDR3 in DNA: TGCGCCAGCAGCTTGGTTACAGGGCTCGAGTACGAGCAGTACTTC.

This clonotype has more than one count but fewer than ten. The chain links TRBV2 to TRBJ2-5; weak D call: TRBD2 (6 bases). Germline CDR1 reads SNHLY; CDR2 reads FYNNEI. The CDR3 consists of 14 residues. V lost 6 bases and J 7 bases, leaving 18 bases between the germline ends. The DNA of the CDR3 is TGTGCCAGCAGCGACACAGGAGTCGGGGGGACCCAGTACTTC. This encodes CASSDTGVGGTQYF.

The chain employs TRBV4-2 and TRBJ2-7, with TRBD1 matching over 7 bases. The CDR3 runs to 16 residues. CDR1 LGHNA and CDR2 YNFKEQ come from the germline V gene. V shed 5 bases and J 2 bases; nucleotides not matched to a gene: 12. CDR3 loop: CASSGQVTAFTYEQYF. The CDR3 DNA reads TGTGCCAGCAGCGGACAGGTAACGGCCTTCACCTACGAGCAGTACTTC.

This CDR3 reads CASSPSGGDTEAFF. The CDR3 bases are TGTGCCAGCAGCCCCAGCGGGGGCGACACTGAAGCTTTCTTT. V and J are TRBV7-2 and TRBJ1-1; a weak D match, TRBD1 (6 bases). The length of the CDR3 is 14 residues. Trimming took off 5 bases at V and 3 bases at J, with 13 bases between the two ends. The germline V gene has CDR1 SGHTA and CDR2 FQGNSA.

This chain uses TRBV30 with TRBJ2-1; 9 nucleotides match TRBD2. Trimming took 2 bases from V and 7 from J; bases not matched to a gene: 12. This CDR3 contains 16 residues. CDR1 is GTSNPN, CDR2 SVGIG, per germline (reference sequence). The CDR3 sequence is CAWSPSRGLARNEQFF. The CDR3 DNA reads TGTGCCTGGAGTCCATCTAGAGGACTAGCGAGGAATGAGCAGTTCTTC.

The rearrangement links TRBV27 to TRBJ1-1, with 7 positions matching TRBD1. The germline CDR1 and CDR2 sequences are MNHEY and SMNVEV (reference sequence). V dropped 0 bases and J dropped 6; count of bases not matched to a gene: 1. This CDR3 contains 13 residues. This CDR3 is CASSLSQGSEAFF. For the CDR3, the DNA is TGTGCCAGCAGTTTATCACAGGGGTCTGAAGCTTTCTTT.

For the CDR3, the DNA is TGCGCCAGCAGTTCTGCCGGGACAGGTCACCCCTACGAGCAGTACTTC. Protein: CASSSAGTGHPYEQYF. The gene calls are TRBV10-2 and TRBJ2-7; 8 bases map to TRBD1. Germline trimming cut 5 bases from V and 2 bases from J; bases unmatched to any gene: 11. From germline, CDR1 is WSHSY and CDR2 SAAADI. This CDR3 contains 16 residues.

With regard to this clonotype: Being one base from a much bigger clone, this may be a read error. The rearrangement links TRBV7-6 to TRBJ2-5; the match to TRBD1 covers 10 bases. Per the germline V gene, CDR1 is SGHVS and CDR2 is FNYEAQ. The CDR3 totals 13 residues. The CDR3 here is CTSRGQGWETQYF. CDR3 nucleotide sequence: TGTACCAGCAGGGGACAGGGGTGGGAGACCCAGTACTTC.

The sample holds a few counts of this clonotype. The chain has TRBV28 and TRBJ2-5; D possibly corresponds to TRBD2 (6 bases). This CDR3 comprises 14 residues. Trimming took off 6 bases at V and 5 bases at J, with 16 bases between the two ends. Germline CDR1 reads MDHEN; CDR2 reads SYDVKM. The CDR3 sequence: CASSTASEGETQYF. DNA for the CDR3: TGTGCCAGCAGCACTGCTAGCGAGGGGGAGACCCAGTACTTC.

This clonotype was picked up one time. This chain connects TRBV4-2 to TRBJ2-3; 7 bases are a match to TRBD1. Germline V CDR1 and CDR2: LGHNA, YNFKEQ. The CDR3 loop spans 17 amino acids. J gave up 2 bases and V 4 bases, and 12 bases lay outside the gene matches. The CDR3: CASSLGTEIYNTDTQYF. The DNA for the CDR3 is TGTGCCAGCAGCCTAGGGACAGAAATATACAACACAGATACGCAGTATTTT.

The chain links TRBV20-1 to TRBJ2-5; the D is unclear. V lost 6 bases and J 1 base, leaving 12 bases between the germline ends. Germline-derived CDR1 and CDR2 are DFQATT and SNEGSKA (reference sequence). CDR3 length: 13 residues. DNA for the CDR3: TGCAGTGCCAGTGACACGTCCCAAGAGACCCAGTACTTC. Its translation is CSASDTSQETQYF.

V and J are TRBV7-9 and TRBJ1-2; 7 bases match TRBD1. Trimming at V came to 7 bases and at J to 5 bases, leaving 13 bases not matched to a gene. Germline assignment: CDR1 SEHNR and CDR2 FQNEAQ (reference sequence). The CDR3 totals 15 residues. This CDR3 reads CASNTGDRHEYGYTF. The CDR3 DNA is TGTGCCAGCAACACAGGGGACAGACACGAATATGGCTACACCTTC.

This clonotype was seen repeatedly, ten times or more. The CDR3 loop is CSVDPPDGTDTQYF. CDR3 coding DNA: TGCAGCGTTGACCCCCCCGACGGCACAGATACGCAGTATTTT. This chain links TRBV29-1 with TRBJ2-3; D gene uncertain. V was trimmed by 3 bases and J by 1 base, leaving 11 bases between them. Germline lookup yields CDR1 SQVTM and CDR2 ANQGSEA. The CDR3 is 14 residues long.

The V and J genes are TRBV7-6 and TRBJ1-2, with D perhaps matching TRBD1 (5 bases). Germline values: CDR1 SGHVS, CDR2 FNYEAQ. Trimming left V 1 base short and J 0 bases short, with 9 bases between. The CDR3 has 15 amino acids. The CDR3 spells CASSLGTNPNYGYTF. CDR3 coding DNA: TGTGCCAGCAGCTTAGGGACAAATCCTAACTATGGCTACACCTTC.

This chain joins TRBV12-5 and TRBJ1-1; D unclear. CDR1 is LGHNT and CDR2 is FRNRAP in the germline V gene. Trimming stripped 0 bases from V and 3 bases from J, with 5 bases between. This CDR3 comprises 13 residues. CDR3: CASGLVGDTEAFF. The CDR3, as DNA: TGTGCTAGTGGTTTGGTAGGTGACACTGAAGCTTTCTTT. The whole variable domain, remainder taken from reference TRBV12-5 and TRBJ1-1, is DARVTQTPRHKVTEMGQEVTMRCQPILGHNTVFWYRQTMMQGLELLAYFRNRAPLDDSGMPKDRFSAEMPDATLATLKIQPSEPRDSAVYFCASGLVGDTEAFFGQGTRLTVV.

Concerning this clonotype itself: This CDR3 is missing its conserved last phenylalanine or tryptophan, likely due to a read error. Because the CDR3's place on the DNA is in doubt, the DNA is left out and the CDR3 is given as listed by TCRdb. This CDR3 is CASSQARSQAAGYTFGS. The J gene is TRBJ2-1, the V gene TRBV4-1; the table's TRBD2 call for D was not verified on the DNA. Germline V gene sequence: CDR1 MGHRA, CDR2 YSYEKL. The CDR3 has 17 amino acids, counting both end residues.

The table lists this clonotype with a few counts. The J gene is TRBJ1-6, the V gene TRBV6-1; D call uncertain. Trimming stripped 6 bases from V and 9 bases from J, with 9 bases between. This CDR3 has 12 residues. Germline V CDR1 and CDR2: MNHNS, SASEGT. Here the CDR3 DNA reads TGTGCCAGCAGGATGGACCCTTCACCCCTCCACTTT. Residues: CASRMDPSPLHF.

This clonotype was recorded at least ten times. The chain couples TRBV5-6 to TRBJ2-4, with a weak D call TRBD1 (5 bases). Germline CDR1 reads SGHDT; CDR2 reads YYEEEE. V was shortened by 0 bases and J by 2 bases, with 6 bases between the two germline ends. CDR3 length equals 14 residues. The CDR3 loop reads CASSLGQSKNIQYF. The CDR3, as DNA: TGTGCCAGCAGCTTGGGACAGTCCAAAAACATTCAGTACTTC.

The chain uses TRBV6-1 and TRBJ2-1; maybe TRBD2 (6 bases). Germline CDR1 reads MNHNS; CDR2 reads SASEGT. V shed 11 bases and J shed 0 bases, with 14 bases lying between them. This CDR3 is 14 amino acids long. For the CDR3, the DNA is TGTGCCTCCATAGCGGATTACTCCTACAATGAGCAGTTCTTC. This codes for CASIADYSYNEQFF.

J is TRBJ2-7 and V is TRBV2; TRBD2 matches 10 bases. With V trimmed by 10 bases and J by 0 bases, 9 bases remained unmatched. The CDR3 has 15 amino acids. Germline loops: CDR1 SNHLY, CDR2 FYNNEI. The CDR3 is CATAPSGRASYEQYF. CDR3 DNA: TGTGCCACCGCACCAAGCGGGAGGGCCTCCTACGAGCAGTACTTC.

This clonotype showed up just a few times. The CDR3 DNA is TGTGCCAGCAGCTCGGACAGGGGGCAGTACGAGCAGTACTTC. It yields the protein CASSSDRGQYEQYF. The rearrangement links TRBV5-5 to TRBJ2-7, with 11 bases fitting TRBD1. Germline trimming cut 3 bases from V and 4 bases from J; bases unmatched to any gene: 3. Germline assignment: CDR1 SGHKS and CDR2 YYEKEE (reference sequence). The CDR3 length is 14 residues.

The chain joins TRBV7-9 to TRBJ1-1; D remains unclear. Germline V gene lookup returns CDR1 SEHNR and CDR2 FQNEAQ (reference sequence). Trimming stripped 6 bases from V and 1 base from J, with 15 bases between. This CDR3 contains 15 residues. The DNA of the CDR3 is TGTGCCAGCAGAGAGAAGACAAATCCGAACACTGAAGCTTTCTTT. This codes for CASREKTNPNTEAFF.

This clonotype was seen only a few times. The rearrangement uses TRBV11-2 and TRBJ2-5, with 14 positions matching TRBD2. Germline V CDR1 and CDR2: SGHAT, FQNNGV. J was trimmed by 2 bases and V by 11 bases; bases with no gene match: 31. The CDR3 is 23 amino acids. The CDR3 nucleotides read TGTGCCCTCAGACCGGTCGAGTCAGCGGACTATCGACTAGCGGGGGGGTGGCAAGAGACCCAGTACTTC. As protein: CALRPVESADYRLAGGWQETQYF.

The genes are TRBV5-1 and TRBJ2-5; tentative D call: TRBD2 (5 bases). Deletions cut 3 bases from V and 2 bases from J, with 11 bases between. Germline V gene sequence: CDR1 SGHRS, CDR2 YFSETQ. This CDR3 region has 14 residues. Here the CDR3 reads CASSSTGLQETQYF. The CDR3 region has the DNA TGCGCCAGCAGCTCAACCGGACTGCAAGAGACCCAGTACTTC. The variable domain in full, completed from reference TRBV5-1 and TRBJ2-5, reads KAGVTQTPRYLIKTRGQQVTLSCSPISGHRSVSWYQQTPGQGLQFLFEYFSETQRNKGNFPGRFSGRQFSNSRSEMNVSTLELGDSALYLCASSSTGLQETQYFGPGTRLLVL.

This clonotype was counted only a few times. CDR3 region: CASSLSFPGASPLHF. In nucleotides, the CDR3 is TGCGCCAGCAGCCTCTCCTTCCCCGGGGCCTCACCCCTCCACTTT. J is TRBJ1-6 and V is TRBV5-1, with a possible D match to TRBD1 (5 bases). The CDR3 sequence is 15 residues long. Per the germline V gene, CDR1 is SGHRS and CDR2 is YFSETQ. V was pared by 4 bases and J by 10 bases, with 18 bases between.

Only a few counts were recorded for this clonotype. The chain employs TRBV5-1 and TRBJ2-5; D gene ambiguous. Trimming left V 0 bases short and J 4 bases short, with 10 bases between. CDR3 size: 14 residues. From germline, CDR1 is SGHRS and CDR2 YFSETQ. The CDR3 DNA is TGCGCCAGCAGCTTGGGACGGGCCCGAGAGACCCAGTACTTC. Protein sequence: CASSLGRARETQYF.

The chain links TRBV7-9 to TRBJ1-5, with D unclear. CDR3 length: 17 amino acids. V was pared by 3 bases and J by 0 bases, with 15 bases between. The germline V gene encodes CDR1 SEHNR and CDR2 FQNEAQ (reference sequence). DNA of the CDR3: TGTGCCAGCAGCTTGGCCCTAGAGGGTTATAGCAATCAGCCCCAGCATTTT. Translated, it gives CASSLALEGYSNQPQHF. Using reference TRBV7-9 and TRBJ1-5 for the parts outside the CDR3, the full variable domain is DTGVSQNPRHKITKRGQNVTFRCDPISEHNRLYWYRQTLGQGPEFLTYFQNEAQLEKSRLLSDRFSAERPKGSFSTLEIQRTEQGDSAMYLCASSLALEGYSNQPQHFGDGTRLSIL.

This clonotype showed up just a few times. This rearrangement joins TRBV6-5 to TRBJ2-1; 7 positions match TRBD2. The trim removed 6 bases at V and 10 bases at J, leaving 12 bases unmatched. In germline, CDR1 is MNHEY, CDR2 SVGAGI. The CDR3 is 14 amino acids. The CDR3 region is CASRPNHRLAEQFF. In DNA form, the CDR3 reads TGTGCCAGCAGGCCAAATCACCGACTAGCAGAGCAGTTCTTC.

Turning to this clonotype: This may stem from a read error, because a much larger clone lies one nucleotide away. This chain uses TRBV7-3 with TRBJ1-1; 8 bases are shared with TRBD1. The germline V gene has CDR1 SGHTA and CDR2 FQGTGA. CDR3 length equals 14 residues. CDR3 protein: CAGSRTGLNTEAFF. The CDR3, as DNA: TGTGCCGGCAGCCGGACAGGGCTGAACACTGAAGCTTTCTTT.

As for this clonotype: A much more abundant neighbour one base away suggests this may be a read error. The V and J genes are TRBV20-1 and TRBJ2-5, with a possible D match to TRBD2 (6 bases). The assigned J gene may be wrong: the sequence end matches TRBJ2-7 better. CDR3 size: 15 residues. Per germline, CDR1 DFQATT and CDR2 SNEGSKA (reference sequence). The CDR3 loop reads CSARVSPGGSYEQYF. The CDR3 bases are TGCAGTGCTAGAGTATCCCCTGGGGGGAGCTACGAGCAGTACTTC.

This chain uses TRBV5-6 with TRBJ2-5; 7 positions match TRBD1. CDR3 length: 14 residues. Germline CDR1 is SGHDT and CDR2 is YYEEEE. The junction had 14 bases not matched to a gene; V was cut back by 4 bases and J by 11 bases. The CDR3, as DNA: TGTGCCAGCAGCCTACAGGGGAGTGGGGGACGACAGTACTTC. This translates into CASSLQGSGGRQYF.